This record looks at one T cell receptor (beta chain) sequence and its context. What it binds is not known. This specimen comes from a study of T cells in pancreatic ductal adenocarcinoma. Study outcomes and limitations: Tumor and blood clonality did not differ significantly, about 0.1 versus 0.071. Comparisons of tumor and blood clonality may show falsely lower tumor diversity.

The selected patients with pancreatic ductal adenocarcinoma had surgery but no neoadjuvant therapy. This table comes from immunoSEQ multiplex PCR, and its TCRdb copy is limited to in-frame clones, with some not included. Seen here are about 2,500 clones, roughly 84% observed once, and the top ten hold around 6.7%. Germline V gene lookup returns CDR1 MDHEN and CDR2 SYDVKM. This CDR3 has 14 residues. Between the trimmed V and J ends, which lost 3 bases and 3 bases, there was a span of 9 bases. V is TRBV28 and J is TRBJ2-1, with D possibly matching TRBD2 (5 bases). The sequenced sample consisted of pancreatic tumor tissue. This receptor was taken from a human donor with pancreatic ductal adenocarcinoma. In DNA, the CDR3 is TGTGCCAGCAGTTTGGAGGCGAACTACAATGAGCAGTTCTTC. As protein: CASSLEANYNEQFF.